The 15 T cell receptor beta chains below come from one sample, sequenced in a study of shared clonotypes between healthy human individuals (dated by TCRdb to the early 2020s). Library preparation used the immunoSEQ multiplex PCR assay. Entries here come from immuneACCESS through TCRdb and include only in-frame sequences with V and J called. Some clones fail to appear in such tables; in the studies checked, an unresolved V gene covers under half of the shortfall, and the cause of the remainder is unknown. This sample is represented by some 650,000 clones; approximately 97% of them were singletons. 0.057% of the sample lies in the top ten. The sample comprised naive CD4+ T cells sorted from blood. According to the study, the label for this sample's cell subset or site signals: CD45RA+ positively selected. These receptors originate from a woman aged 25 to 39 in good health.

The chain employs TRBV30 and TRBJ2-7; D might be TRBD1 (5 bases). Germline CDR1 reads GTSNPN; CDR2 reads SVGIG (reference sequence). Trimming cost V 0 bases and J 0 bases, with 9 bases left between them. This CDR3 comprises 14 residues. CDR3 nucleotide sequence: TGTGCCTGGAGTGTCCAGGGTCTCTCCTACGAGCAGTACTTC. Translating it yields CAWSVQGLSYEQYF.

The V and J genes are TRBV13 and TRBJ1-2, with D maybe TRBD1 (6 bases). The CDR3 is 15 amino acids. Germline CDR1 reads PRHDT; CDR2 reads FYEKMQ (reference sequence). Trimming shortened V by 5 bases and J by 6 bases, and 19 bases separated the two germline ends. In DNA form, the CDR3 reads TGTGCCAGCAGCACCCAGCCCCGGGGGGCTAATGGCTACACCTTC. Translation gives CASSTQPRGANGYTF.

The chain is built from TRBV27 and TRBJ2-4; 7 positions match TRBD2. Germline V gives CDR1 MNHEY, CDR2 SMNVEV (reference sequence). The V segment lost 5 bases and the J segment 5 bases; nucleotides outside the gene matches: 9. The CDR3 totals 15 residues. CDR3: CASSPTSGRENIQYF. CDR3 nucleotide sequence: TGTGCCAGCAGTCCAACTTCAGGGAGGGAAAACATTCAGTACTTC.

This clone was counted a single time. V and J are TRBV5-1 and TRBJ1-6; 12 nucleotides line up with TRBD1. The CDR3 spans 17 residues. With V trimmed by 0 bases and J by 9 bases, 7 bases remained unmatched. Germline CDR1 SGHRS, CDR2 YFSETQ. The CDR3 is CASSLAPGQGAISPLHF. CDR3 nucleotide sequence: TGCGCCAGCAGCTTGGCCCCGGGACAGGGGGCAATTTCACCCCTCCACTTT.

The V and J genes are TRBV14 and TRBJ1-2; 7 bases agree with TRBD1. The CDR3 loop spans 17 amino acids. CDR1 and CDR2 (germline): SGHDN, FVKESK. V lost 1 base, J lost 5 bases, and 13 bases stayed unmatched. The CDR3 DNA reads as TGTGCCAGCAGCCAAGGACTCGTACAGGGGTCCCCGTATGGCTACACCTTC. It encodes CASSQGLVQGSPYGYTF.

The chain recombines TRBV6-1 with TRBJ2-1, with no clear D. Germline V gene data show CDR1 as MNHNS and CDR2 as SASEGT. Trimming stripped 5 bases from V and 4 bases from J, with 9 bases between. The CDR3 is 13 amino acids. The CDR3 region has the DNA TGTGCCAGCAGTAGGACGGGTTACAATGAGCAGTTCTTC. Encoded protein: CASSRTGYNEQFF.

The chain has TRBV7-2 and TRBJ2-4; TRBD2 matches at 9 bases. The CDR3 has 17 amino acids. Germline lookup yields CDR1 SGHTA and CDR2 FQGNSA. The junction had 10 bases not matched to a gene; V was cut back by 7 bases and J by 0 bases. CDR3 region: CASNQGLAGKAKNIQYF. As DNA, the CDR3 is TGTGCCAGCAACCAGGGGCTAGCGGGAAAAGCCAAAAACATTCAGTACTTC. Using reference TRBV7-2 and TRBJ2-4 for the parts outside the CDR3, the full variable domain is GAGVSQSPSNKVTEKGKDVELRCDPISGHTALYWYRQSLGQGLEFLIYFQGNSAPDKSGLPSDRFSAERTGGSVSTLTIQRTQQEDSAVYLCASNQGLAGKAKNIQYFGAGTRLSVL.

CDR3 residues: CASSSNRLGYEQYF. The DNA of the CDR3 is TGTGCCAGCAGCTCCAACCGACTAGGTTACGAGCAGTACTTC. The V gene is TRBV7-8, the J gene TRBJ2-7; the D gene is possibly TRBD2 (6 bases). In germline, CDR1 is SGHVS, CDR2 FQNEAQ. The CDR3 loop spans 14 amino acids. Trimming pared 4 bases from V and 4 bases from J, leaving 14 bases between.

The chain joins TRBV28 to TRBJ1-5, with D possibly being TRBD1 (6 bases). Trimming stripped 6 bases from V and 3 bases from J, with 15 bases between. Germline V gene lookup returns CDR1 MDHEN and CDR2 SYDVKM. The CDR3 totals 15 residues. CDR3 sequence reads: CASSDNRADNQPQHF. In DNA form, the CDR3 reads TGTGCCAGCAGCGACAACAGGGCAGACAATCAGCCCCAGCATTTT.

The chain carries TRBV10-1 and TRBJ2-2; D gene unclear. The CDR3 sequence is 14 residues long. Trimming took off 3 bases at V and 1 base at J, with 6 bases between the two ends. Germline-derived CDR1 and CDR2 are WNHNN and SYGVQD (reference sequence). The CDR3 DNA reads TGCGCCAGCAGTGAAGGTCAGAACACCGGGGAGCTGTTTTTT. This codes for CASSEGQNTGELFF.

The rearrangement links TRBV5-4 to TRBJ2-3, with no clear D. The V end was cut by 3 bases, the J end by 6 bases, with 14 bases between. Germline V gene sequence: CDR1 SGHNT, CDR2 YYREEE (reference sequence). The CDR3 is made up of 14 amino acids. The CDR3 protein is CASSSEWASDTQYF. The DNA for the CDR3 is TGTGCCAGCAGCTCGGAATGGGCATCCGATACGCAGTATTTT.

This chain connects TRBV6-5 to TRBJ1-2; 12 bases agree with TRBD1. This CDR3 spans 15 amino acids. V lost 2 bases, J lost 6 bases, and 4 bases stayed unmatched. Germline CDR1 and CDR2: MNHEY and SVGAGI. The CDR3 loop reads CASSYRGTGGHGYTF. In nucleotides, the CDR3 is TGTGCCAGCAGTTACCGAGGGACAGGGGGCCATGGCTACACCTTC.

The chain joins TRBV6-1 to TRBJ1-3; D is ambiguous. CDR3 length equals 14 residues. From germline, CDR1 is MNHNS and CDR2 SASEGT. Trimming stripped 2 bases from V and 0 bases from J, with 5 bases between. The CDR3 DNA sequence: TGTGCCAGCAGTGAAATCTTCTCTGGAAACACCATATATTTT. Its protein is CASSEIFSGNTIYF.

The genes are TRBV5-1 and TRBJ1-4; maybe TRBD1 (6 bases). The germline gives CDR1 SGHRS, CDR2 YFSETQ. The CDR3 has 14 amino acids. V was trimmed by 4 bases and J by 6 bases, leaving 13 bases between them. CDR3 residues: CASSPTDRHEKLFF. As DNA, the CDR3 is TGCGCCAGCAGCCCTACGGACAGACATGAAAAACTGTTTTTT.

The chain is built from TRBV19 and TRBJ1-2; TRBD1 is a possible D gene (6 bases). Germline CDR1 and CDR2: LNHDA and SQIVND (reference sequence). The CDR3 has 13 amino acids. The V gene lost 7 bases and the J gene lost 4 bases, with 13 bases spanning the gap. CDR3 nucleotides: TGTGCCAGTAAGACGGGGGCGAGCTATGGCTACACCTTC. Protein product: CASKTGASYGYTF.